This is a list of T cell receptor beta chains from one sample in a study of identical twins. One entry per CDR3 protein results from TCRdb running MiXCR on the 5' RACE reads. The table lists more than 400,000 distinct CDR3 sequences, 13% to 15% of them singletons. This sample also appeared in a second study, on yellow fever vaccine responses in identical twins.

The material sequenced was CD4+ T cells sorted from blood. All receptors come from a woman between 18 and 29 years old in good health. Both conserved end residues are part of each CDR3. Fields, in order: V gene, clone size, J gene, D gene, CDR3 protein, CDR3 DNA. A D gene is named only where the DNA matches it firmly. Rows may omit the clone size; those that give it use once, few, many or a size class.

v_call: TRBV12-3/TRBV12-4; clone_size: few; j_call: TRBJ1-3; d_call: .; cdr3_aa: CASSRTRWDTIYF; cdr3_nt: TGTGCCAGCAGCCGGACACGATGGGACACCATATATTTT
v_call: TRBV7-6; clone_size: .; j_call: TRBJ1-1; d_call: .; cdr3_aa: CASSSAGQSEAFF; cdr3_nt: TGTGCCAGCAGCTCCGCGGGTCAGTCTGAAGCTTTCTTT
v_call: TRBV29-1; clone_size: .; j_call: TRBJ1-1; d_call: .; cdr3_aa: CSVVRAGTEAFF; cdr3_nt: TGCAGCGTTGTCAGGGCGGGGACTGAAGCTTTCTTT
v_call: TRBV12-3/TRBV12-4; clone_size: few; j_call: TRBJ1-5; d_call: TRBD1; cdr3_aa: CASSKTGQPQHF; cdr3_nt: TGTGCCAGCAGTAAGACAGGGCAGCCCCAGCATTTT
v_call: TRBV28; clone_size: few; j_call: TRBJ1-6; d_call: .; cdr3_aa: CASRPSRVVLNSPLHF; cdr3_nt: TGTGCCAGCAGGCCGAGCCGCGTGGTTTTAAATTCACCCCTCCACTTT
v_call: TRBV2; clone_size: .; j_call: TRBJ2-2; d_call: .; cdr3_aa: CASGVAANTGELFF; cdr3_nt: TGTGCCAGCGGGGTAGCGGCGAACACCGGGGAGCTGTTTTTT
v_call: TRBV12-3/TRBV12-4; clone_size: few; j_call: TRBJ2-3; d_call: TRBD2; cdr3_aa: CASSLALAGGTDTQYF; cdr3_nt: TGTGCCAGCAGTTTAGCGCTAGCGGGCGGCACAGATACGCAGTATTTT
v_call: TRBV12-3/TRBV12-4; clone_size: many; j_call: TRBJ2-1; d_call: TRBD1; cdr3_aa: CATTGTENNEQFF; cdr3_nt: TGTGCCACCACCGGGACAGAAAACAATGAGCAGTTCTTC
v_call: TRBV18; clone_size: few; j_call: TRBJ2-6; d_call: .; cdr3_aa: CASSLQALSGANVLTF; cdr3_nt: TGTGCCAGCTCACTACAGGCGCTGTCTGGGGCCAACGTCCTGACTTTC
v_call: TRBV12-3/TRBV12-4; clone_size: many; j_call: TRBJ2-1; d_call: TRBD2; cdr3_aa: CASSLGDIGGGAREQFF; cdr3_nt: TGTGCCAGCAGTTTAGGCGATATTGGCGGGGGGGCAAGAGAGCAGTTCTTC
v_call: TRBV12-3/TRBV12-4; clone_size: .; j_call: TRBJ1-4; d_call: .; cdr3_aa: CASSQHGLNEKLFF; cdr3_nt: TGTGCCAGCAGCCAACATGGCCTTAATGAAAAACTGTTTTTT
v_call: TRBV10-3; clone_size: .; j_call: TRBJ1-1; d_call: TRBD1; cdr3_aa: CAIRTGATTEAFF; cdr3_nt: TGTGCCATTCGGACAGGGGCAACCACTGAAGCTTTCTTT
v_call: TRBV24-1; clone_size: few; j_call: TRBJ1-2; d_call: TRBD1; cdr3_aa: CATSDIGTGTYGYTF; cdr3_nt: TGTGCCACCAGTGATATTGGGACAGGGACCTATGGCTACACCTTC
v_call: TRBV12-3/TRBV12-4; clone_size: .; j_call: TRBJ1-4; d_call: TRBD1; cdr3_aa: CASSSDRAPYNEKLFF; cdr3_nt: TGTGCCAGCAGTTCGGACAGGGCGCCTTATAATGAAAAACTGTTTTTT
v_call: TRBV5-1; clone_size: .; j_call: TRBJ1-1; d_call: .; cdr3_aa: CASSLAGAGNTEAFF; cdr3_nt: TGCGCCAGCAGCTTGGCCGGAGCCGGGAACACTGAAGCTTTCTTT
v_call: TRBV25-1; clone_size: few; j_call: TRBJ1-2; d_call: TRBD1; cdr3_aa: CASSGPGQPYYGYTF; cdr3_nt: TGTGCCAGCAGTGGCCCGGGACAGCCTTACTATGGCTACACCTTC
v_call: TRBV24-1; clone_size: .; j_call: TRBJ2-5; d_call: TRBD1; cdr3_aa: CATSDLPQGMGETQYF; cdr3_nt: TGTGCCACCAGTGATTTGCCACAGGGGATGGGAGAGACCCAGTACTTC
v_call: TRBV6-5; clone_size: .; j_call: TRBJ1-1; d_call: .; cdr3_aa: CASSYVGSEAFF; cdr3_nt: TGTGCCAGCAGTTACGTGGGGAGTGAAGCTTTCTTT
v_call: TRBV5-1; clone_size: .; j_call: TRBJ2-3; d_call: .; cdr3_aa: CASSLGGSNTDTQYF; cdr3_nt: TGCGCCAGCAGCTTGGGAGGCAGCAACACAGATACGCAGTATTTT
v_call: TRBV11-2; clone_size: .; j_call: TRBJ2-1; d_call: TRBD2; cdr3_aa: CASSITSGGAYNEQFF; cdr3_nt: TGTGCCAGCAGCATAACTAGCGGGGGGGCTTACAATGAGCAGTTCTTC
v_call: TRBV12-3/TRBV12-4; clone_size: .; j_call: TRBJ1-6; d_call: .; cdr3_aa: CASSLGTPRNSPLHF; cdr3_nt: TGTGCCAGCAGTTTAGGGACTCCCCGGAATTCACCCCTCCACTTT
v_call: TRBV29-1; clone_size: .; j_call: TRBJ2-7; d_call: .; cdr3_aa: CSTRDFGYEQYF; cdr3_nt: TGCAGCACCCGGGACTTCGGGTACGAGCAGTACTTC
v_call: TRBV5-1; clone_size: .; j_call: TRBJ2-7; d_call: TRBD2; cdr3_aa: CASSSRPPSGSNEQYF; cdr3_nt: TGCGCCAGCAGCTCCCGTCCTCCTAGCGGGAGTAACGAGCAGTACTTC
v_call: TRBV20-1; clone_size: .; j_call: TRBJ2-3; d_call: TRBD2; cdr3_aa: CSAARAGRAQYF; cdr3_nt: TGCAGTGCCGCTAGGGCCGGGAGGGCGCAGTATTTT
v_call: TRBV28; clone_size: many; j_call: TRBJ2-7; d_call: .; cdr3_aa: CASRSDGPRNYEQYF; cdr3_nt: TGTGCCAGCAGGTCTGATGGGCCCAGAAATTACGAGCAGTACTTC
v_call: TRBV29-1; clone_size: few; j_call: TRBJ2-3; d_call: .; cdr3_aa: CSVCRPGFGDTQYF; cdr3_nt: TGCAGCGTCTGTCGGCCAGGGTTTGGAGATACGCAGTATTTT
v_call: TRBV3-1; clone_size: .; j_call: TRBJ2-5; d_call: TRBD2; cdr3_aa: CASSQGGGPQETQYF; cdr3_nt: TGTGCCAGCAGCCAAGGGGGAGGGCCTCAAGAGACCCAGTACTTC
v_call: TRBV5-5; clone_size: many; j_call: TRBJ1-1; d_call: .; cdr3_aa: CASGGPTRTEAFF; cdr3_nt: TGTGCCAGCGGTGGACCAACCCGCACTGAAGCTTTCTTT
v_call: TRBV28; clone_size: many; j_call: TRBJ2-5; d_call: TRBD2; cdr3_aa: CASTQFSGVRETQYF; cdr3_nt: TGTGCCAGCACCCAGTTTAGCGGGGTACGAGAGACCCAGTACTTC
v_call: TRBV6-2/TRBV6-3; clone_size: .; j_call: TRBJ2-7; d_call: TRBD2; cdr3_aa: CASSYSKGLAVSVEQYF; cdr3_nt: TGTGCCAGCAGTTACTCGAAGGGACTAGCGGTTTCGGTCGAGCAGTACTTC
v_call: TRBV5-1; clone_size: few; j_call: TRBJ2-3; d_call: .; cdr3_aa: CASSLWGALPDTQYF; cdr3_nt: TGCGCCAGCAGCTTATGGGGGGCCCTACCAGATACGCAGTATTTT
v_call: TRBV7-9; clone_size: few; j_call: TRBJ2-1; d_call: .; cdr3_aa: CAGGLNNNEQFF; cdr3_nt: TGTGCCGGGGGACTGAATAACAATGAGCAGTTCTTC
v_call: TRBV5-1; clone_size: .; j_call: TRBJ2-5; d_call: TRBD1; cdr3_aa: CASSSRTGMGKETQYF; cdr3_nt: TGCGCCAGCAGCTCCAGGACAGGGATGGGGAAAGAGACCCAGTACTTC
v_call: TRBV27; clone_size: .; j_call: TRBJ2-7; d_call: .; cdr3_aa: CASRGAGEQYF; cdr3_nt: TGTGCCAGCCGGGGGGCGGGCGAGCAGTACTTC
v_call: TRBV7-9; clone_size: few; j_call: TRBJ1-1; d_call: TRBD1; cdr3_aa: CASSLRQGGPNTEAFF; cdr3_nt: TGTGCCAGCAGCCTAAGACAGGGAGGGCCCAACACTGAAGCTTTCTTT
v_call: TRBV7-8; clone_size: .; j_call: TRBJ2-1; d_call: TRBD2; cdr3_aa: CASSSGLEKYNEQFF; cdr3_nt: TGTGCCAGCAGCTCGGGACTAGAAAAATACAATGAGCAGTTCTTC
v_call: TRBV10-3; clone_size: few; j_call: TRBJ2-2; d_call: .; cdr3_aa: CAISDRGPGELFF; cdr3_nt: TGTGCCATCAGTGACAGGGGTCCCGGGGAGCTGTTTTTT
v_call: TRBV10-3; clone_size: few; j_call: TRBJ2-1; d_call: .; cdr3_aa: CAISESNSNNEQFF; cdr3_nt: TGTGCCATCAGTGAGTCGAACAGCAACAATGAGCAGTTCTTC
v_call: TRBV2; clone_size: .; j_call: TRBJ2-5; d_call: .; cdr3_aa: CASSKQGPTVKETQYF; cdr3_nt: TGTGCCAGCAGTAAACAGGGTCCAACGGTGAAAGAGACCCAGTACTTC
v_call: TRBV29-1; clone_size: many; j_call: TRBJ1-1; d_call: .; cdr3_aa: CSVERPLNTEAFF; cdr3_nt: TGCAGCGTTGAAAGACCGTTGAACACTGAAGCTTTCTTT
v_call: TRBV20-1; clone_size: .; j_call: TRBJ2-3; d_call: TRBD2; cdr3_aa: CSARELAGGWDTQYF; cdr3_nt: TGCAGTGCTAGAGAGCTAGCGGGGGGTTGGGATACGCAGTATTTT
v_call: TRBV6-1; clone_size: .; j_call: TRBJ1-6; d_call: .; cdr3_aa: CASSAVQASNSPLHF; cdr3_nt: TGTGCCAGCAGTGCCGTACAGGCCAGCAATTCACCCCTCCACTTT